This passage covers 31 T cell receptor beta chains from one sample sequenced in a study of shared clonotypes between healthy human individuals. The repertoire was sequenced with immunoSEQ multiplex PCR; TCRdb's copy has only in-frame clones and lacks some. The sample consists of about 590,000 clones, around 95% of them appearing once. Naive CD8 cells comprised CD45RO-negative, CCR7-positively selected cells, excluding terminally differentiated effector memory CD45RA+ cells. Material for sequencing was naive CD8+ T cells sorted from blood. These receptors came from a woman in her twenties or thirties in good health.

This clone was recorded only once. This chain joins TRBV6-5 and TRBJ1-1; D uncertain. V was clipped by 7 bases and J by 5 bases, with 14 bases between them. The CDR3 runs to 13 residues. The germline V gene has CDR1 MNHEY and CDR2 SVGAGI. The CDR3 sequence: CASKPEGETEAFF. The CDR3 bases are TGTGCCAGCAAACCCGAAGGTGAGACTGAAGCTTTCTTT.

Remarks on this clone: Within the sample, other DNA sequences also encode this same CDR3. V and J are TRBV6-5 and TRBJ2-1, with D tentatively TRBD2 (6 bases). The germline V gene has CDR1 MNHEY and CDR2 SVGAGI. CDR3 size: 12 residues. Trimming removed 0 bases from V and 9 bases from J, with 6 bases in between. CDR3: CASSYSGGEQFF. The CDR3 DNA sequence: TGTGCCAGCAGTTACTCCGGGGGTGAGCAGTTCTTC.

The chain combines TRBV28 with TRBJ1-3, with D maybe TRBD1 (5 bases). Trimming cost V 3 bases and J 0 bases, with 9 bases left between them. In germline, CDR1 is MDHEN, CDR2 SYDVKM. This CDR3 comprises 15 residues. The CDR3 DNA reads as TGTGCCAGCAGTTTCTTTGACAGCTCTGGAAACACCATATATTTT. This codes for CASSFFDSSGNTIYF. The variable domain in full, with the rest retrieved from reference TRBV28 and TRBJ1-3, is DVKVTQSSRYLVKRTGEKVFLECVQDMDHENMFWYRQDPGLGLRLIYFSYDVKMKEKGDIPEGYSVSREKKERFSLILESASTNQTSMYLCASSFFDSSGNTIYFGEGSWLTVV.

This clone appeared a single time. In DNA, the CDR3 is TGTGCCAGCACCCTGTTTCCGGGACAGGGGGCTCTTGGTGAAAAACTGTTTTTT. Translation gives CASTLFPGQGALGEKLFF. This chain links TRBV7-6 with TRBJ1-4, with TRBD1 matching 12 bases. The V and J ends lost 7 bases and 7 bases, in that order; junction bases with no gene match: 16. The length of the CDR3 is 18 residues. Germline lookup yields CDR1 SGHVS and CDR2 FNYEAQ.

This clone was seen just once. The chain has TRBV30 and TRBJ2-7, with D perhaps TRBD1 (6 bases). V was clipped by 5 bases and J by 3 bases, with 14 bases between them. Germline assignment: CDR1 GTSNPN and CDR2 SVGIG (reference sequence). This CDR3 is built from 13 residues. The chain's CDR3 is CAWSGVLHYEQYF. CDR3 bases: TGTGCCTGGTCAGGGGTGCTCCACTACGAGCAGTACTTC.

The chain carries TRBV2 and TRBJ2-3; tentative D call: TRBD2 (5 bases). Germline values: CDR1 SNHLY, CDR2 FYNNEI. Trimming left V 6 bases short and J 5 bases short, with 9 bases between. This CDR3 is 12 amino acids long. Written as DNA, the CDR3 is TGTGCCAGCAGCTATACTAGAGATACGCAGTATTTT. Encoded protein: CASSYTRDTQYF. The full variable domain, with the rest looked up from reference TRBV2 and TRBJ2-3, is EPEVTQTPSHQVTQMGQEVILRCVPISNHLYFYWYRQILGQKVEFLVSFYNNEISEKSEIFDDQFSVERPDGSNFTLKIRSTKLEDSAMYFCASSYTRDTQYFGPGTRLTVL.

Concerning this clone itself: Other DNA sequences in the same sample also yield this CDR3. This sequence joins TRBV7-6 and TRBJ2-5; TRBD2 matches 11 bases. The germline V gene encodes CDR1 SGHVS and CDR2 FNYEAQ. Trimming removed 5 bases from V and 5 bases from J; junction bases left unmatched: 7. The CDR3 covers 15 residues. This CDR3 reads CASSPGTSGRETQYF. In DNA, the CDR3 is TGTGCCAGCAGCCCGGGGACTAGCGGCAGGGAGACCCAGTACTTC.

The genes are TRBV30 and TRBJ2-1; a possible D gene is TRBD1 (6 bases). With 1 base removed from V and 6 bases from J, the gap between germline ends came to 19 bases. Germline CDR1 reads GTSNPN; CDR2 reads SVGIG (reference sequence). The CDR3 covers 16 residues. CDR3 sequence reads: CAWSGPEKEDSNEQFF. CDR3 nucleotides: TGTGCCTGGAGTGGACCGGAGAAGGAGGACAGCAATGAGCAGTTCTTC.

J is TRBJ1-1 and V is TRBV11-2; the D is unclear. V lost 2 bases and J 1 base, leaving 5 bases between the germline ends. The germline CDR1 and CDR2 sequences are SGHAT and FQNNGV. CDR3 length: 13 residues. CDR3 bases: TGTGCCAGCAGCTTAATGGAGAACACTGAAGCTTTCTTT. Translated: CASSLMENTEAFF. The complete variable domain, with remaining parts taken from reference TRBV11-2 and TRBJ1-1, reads EAGVAQSPRYKIIEKRQSVAFWCNPISGHATLYWYQQILGQGPKLLIQFQNNGVVDDSQLPKDRFSAERLKGVDSTLKIQPAKLEDSAVYLCASSLMENTEAFFGQGTRLTVV.

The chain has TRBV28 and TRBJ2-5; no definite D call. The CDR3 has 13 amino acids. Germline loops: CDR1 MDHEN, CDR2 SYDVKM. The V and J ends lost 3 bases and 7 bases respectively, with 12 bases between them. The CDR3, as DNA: TGTGCCAGCAGTTTTGCAGAAACGGGGACCCAGTACTTC. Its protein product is CASSFAETGTQYF. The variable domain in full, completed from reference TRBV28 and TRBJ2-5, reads DVKVTQSSRYLVKRTGEKVFLECVQDMDHENMFWYRQDPGLGLRLIYFSYDVKMKEKGDIPEGYSVSREKKERFSLILESASTNQTSMYLCASSFAETGTQYFGPGTRLLVL.

DNA for the CDR3: TGTGCCAGCAGCTCCAGGGGGGGCTATGGCTACACCTTC. The encoded protein is CASSSRGGYGYTF. V is TRBV5-4 and J is TRBJ1-2; 7 nucleotides match TRBD1. Germline-derived CDR1 and CDR2 are SGHNT and YYREEE (reference sequence). After removal of 3 bases from V and 4 bases from J, the junction contained 3 bases not matched to a gene. The CDR3 is 13 amino acids.

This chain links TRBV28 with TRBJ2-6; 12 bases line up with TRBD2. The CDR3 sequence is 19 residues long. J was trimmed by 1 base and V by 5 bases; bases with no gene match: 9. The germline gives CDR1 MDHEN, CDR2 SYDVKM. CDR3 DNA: TGTGCCAGCAGTCATAAGACTAGCGGGAGATTTTCTGGGGCCAACGTCCTGACTTTC. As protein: CASSHKTSGRFSGANVLTF.

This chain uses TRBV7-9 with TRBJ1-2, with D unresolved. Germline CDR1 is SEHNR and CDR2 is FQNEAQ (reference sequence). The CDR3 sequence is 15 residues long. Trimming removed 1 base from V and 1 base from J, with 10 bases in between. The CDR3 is CASSLGGEYNYGYTF. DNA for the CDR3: TGTGCCAGCAGCTTAGGGGGTGAATATAACTATGGCTACACCTTC.

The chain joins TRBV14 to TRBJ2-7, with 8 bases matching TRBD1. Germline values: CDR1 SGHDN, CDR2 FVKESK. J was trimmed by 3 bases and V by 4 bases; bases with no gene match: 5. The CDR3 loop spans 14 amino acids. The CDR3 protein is CASSLGTGRYEQYF. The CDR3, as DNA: TGTGCCAGCAGCCTCGGGACAGGACGCTACGAGCAGTACTTC.

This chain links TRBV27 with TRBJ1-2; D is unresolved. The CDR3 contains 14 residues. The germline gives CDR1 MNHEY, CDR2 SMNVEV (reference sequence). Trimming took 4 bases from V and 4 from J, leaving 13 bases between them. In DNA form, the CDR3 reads TGTGCCAGCAGTTCTCTGTCGGGGAGCTATGGCTACACCTTC. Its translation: CASSSLSGSYGYTF.

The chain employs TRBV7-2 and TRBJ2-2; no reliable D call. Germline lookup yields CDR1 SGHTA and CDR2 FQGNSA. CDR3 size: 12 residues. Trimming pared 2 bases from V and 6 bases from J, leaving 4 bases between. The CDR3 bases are TGTGCCAGCAGCTTATTTGCCGGGGAGCTGTTTTTT. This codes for CASSLFAGELFF.

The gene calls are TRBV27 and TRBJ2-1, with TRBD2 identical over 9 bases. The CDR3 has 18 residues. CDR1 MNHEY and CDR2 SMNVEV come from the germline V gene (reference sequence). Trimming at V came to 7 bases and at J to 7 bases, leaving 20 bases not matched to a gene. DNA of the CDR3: TGTGCCAGCACCACGGGGGCGCGGGAGGGCCGATTGGAAAATGAGCAGTTCTTC. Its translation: CASTTGAREGRLENEQFF.

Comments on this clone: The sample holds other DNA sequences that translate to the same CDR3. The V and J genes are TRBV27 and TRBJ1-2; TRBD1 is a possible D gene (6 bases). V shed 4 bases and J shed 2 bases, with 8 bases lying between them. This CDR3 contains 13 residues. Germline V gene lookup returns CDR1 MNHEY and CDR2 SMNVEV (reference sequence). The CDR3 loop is CASSWGPNYGYTF. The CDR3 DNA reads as TGTGCCAGCAGTTGGGGGCCCAACTATGGCTACACCTTC.

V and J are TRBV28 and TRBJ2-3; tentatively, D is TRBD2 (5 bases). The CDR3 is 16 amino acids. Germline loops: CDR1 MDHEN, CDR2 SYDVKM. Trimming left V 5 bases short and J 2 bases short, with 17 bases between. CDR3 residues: CASSPGPGDPTDTQYF. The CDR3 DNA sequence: TGTGCCAGCAGTCCCGGTCCCGGGGATCCCACAGATACGCAGTATTTT.

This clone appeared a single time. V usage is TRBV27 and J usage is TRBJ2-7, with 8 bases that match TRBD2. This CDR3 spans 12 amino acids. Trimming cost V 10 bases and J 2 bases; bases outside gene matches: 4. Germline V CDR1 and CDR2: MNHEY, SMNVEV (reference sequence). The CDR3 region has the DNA TGTGCCACCCGGGGGGGGGCCTACGAGCAGTACTTC. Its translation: CATRGGAYEQYF.

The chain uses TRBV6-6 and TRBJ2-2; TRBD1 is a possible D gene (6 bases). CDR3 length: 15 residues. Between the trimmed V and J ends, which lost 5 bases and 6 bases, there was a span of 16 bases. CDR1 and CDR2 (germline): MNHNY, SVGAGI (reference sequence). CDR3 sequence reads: CASSRDRSGSGELFF. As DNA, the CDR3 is TGTGCCAGCAGTCGCGACAGGTCGGGGTCCGGGGAGCTGTTTTTT.

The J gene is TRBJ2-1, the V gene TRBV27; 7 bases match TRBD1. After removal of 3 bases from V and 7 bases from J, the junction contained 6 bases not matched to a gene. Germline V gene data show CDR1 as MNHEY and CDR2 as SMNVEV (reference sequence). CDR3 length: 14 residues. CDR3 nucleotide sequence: TGTGCCAGCAGTTTTTTGGACAGGCTTAATGAGCAGTTCTTC. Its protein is CASSFLDRLNEQFF.

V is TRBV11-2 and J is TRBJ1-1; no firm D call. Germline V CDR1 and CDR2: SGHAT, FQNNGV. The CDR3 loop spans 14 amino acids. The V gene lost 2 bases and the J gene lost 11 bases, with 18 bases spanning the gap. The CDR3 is CASSLIARPFYAFF. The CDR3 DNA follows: TGTGCCAGCAGCTTAATCGCCAGACCGTTCTATGCTTTCTTT.

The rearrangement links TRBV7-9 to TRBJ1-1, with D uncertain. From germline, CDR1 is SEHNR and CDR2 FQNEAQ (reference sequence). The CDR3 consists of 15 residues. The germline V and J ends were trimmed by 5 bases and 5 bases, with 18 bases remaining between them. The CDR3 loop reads CASSDNGVTRTEAFF. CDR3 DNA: TGTGCCAGCAGCGATAATGGGGTTACGAGAACTGAAGCTTTCTTT.

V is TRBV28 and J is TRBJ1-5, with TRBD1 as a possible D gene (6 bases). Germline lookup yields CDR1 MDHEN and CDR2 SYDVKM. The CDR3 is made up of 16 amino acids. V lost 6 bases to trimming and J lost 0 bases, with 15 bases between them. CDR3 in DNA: TGTGCCAGCAGCTCCGGGACAATTTATAGCAATCAGCCCCAGCATTTT. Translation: CASSSGTIYSNQPQHF.

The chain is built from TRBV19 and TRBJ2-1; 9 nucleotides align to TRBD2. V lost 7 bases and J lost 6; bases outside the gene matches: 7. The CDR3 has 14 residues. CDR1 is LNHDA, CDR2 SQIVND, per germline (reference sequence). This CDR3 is CASIPSGIGNEQFF. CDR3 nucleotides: TGTGCCAGTATTCCTAGCGGGATAGGCAATGAGCAGTTCTTC.

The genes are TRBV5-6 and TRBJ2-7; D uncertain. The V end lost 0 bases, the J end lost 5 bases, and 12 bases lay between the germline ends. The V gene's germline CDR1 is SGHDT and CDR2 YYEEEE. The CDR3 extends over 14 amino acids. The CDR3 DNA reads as TGTGCCAGCAGCTTGGCCACAAGCCACCACGAGCAGTACTTC. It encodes CASSLATSHHEQYF. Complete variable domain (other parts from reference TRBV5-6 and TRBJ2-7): DAGVTQSPTHLIKTRGQQVTLRCSPKSGHDTVSWYQQALGQGPQFIFQYYEEEERQRGNFPDRFSGHQFPNYSSELNVNALLLGDSALYLCASSLATSHHEQYFGPGTRLTVT.

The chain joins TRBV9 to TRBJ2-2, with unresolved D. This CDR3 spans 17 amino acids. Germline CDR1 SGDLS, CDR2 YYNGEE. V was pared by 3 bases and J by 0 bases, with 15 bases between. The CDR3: CASSELSLQSNTGELFF. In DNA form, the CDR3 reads TGTGCCAGCAGCGAATTGAGCCTACAATCGAACACCGGGGAGCTGTTTTTT.

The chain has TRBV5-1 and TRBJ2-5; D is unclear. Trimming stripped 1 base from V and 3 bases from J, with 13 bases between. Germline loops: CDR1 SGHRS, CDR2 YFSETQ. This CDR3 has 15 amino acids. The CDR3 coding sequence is TGCGCCAGCAGCTTGCTACACGAGCCGAAAGAGACCCAGTACTTC. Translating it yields CASSLLHEPKETQYF.

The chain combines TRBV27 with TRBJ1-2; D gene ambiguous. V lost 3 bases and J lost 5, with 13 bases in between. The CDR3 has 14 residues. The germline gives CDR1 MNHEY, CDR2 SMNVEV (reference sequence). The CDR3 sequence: CASSFGGPRYGYTF. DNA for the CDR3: TGTGCCAGCAGTTTCGGTGGTCCTAGGTATGGCTACACCTTC.

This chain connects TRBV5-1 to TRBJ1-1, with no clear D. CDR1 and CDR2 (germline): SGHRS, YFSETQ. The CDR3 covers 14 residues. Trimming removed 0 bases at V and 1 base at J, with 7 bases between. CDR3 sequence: CASSLAHWNTEAFF. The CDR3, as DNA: TGCGCCAGCAGCTTGGCCCACTGGAACACTGAAGCTTTCTTT. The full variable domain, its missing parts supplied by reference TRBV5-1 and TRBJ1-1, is KAGVTQTPRYLIKTRGQQVTLSCSPISGHRSVSWYQQTPGQGLQFLFEYFSETQRNKGNFPGRFSGRQFSNSRSEMNVSTLELGDSALYLCASSLAHWNTEAFFGQGTRLTVV.